The T cell receptor (beta chain) described here comes from a study of blood T cell repertoires in COVID-19 (dated by TCRdb to 2018 to 2021). About the study as a whole: The collaborator samples originated in the United States, Italy and Spain and spanned the acute and convalescent phases of COVID-19. The material from the prospective study consisted of cDNA or gDNA derived from T cells, B-cell-depleted T cells, or PBMCs. Deeply sampled blood TCRbeta repertoires from subjects exposed to, actively infected with, or recovered from COVID-19 were included in the dataset. The repertoires were released in a freely available public database intended as a resource for research on the immune response to SARS-CoV-2. The samples were drawn from two sources: the first 160 participants of the ongoing ImmuneRACE study, and 950 to 1,500 subjects contributed by 6 global collaborators. A de-identified subject ID, COVID-19 status, age in years and sex were almost always included in the sample metadata. Where available, HLA class I and class II types were taken from metadata supplied by the sample provider and were not determined by assay-based typing.

Paper-wide results and their limitations: How much clinical and demographic metadata was included differed by source and by participant, and the metadata was provided uncurated.

One collaborating source in Seattle enrolled patients while the patients were actively infected and followed the patients over time throughout the course of disease. The collaborating institutions used their own protocols to collect whole blood in K2EDTA tubes. Collaborator samples were shipped for TCRbeta analysis as frozen whole blood, isolated PBMCs, or DNA extracted from either sample type. V loses 5 bases at its end and J loses 2 bases; junction bases beyond the gene matches: 10. The germline V gene (reference sequence) sets CDR1 to SEHNR and CDR2 to FQNEAQ. The CDR3 goes from the cysteine to the phenylalanine over 16 residues. Only the CDR3 part of the read is kept: 48 bases, read in frame from the first base. This clone was seen more than once but under ten times. The antigen it binds to is not known. No base-level quality is on record; no much larger clone is a single base apart. TCRbeta CDR3 regions were amplified from genomic DNA by means of the immunoSEQ Assay, a bias-controlled multiplex PCR. In the paper's pipeline: The number of nucleated cells in each sample was estimated by amplification of reference gene primers within the assay. To quantify the absolute abundance of each unique TCRbeta CDR3 rearrangement, sequence reads were collapsed and filtered. For each sample, productive Simpson clonality was calculated by taking the square root of Simpson's diversity index across productive rearrangements. Drawn from immuneACCESS, this table holds only the in-frame rearrangements with V and J called that TCRdb kept. Clones are partly lost; checked studies trace under half to an unresolved V gene and leave the rest unexplained. V and J calls and clone size follow that table, whereas D and trimming were derived from the DNA. The sample has roughly 290,000 clones on record, more than 65% of them singletons. The top ten clones comprise 15% to 19% of the sample.

The sample taken for sequencing was peripheral blood. This TCR came from a person aged 70 to 85 with COVID-19, enrolled during active disease. The V gene is TRBV7-9 and the J gene is TRBJ2-7, with 9 junctional bases fitting TRBD1. CDR3 reads: CASSDIRGQGPYEQYF. The sequenced DNA is TGTGCCAGCAGCGACATAAGGGGACAGGGTCCCTACGAGCAGTACTTC.